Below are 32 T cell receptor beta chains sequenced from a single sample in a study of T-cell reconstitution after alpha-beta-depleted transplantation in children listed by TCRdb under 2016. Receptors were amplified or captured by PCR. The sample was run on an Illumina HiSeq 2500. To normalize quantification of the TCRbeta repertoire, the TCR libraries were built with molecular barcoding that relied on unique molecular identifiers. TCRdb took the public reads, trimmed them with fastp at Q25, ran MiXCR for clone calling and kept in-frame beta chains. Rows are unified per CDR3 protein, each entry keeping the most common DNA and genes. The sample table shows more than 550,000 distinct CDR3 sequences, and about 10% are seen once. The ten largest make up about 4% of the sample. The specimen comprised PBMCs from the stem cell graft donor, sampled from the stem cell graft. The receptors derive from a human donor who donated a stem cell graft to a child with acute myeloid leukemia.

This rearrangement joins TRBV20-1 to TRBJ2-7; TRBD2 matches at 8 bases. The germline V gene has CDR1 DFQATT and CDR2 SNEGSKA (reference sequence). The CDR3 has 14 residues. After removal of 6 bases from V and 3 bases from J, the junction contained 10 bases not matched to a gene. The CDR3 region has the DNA TGCAGTGCCCCCTTCCCAGCGGGAGTCTACGAGCAGTACTTC. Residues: CSAPFPAGVYEQYF.

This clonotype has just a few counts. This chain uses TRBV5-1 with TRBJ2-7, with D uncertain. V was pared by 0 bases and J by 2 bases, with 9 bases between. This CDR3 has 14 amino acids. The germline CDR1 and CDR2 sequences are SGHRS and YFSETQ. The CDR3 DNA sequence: TGCGCCAGCAGCTTGGTATACTGGACCTACGAGCAGTACTTC. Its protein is CASSLVYWTYEQYF.

The DNA for the CDR3 is TGCAGTGCTAGACTGGCAGGAGAGAATGAGCAGTTCTTC. Translating gives CSARLAGENEQFF. The rearrangement links TRBV20-1 to TRBJ2-1; D call uncertain. The germline V and J ends were trimmed by 2 bases and 7 bases, with 12 bases remaining between them. The germline V gene has CDR1 DFQATT and CDR2 SNEGSKA (reference sequence). CDR3 length: 13 residues.

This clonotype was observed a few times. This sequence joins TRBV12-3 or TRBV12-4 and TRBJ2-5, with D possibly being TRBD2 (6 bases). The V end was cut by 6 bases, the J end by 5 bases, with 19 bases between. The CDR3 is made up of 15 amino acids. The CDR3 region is CASSRPLGGTETQYF. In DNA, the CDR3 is TGTGCCAGCAGCCGCCCCCTCGGGGGAACGGAGACCCAGTACTTC.

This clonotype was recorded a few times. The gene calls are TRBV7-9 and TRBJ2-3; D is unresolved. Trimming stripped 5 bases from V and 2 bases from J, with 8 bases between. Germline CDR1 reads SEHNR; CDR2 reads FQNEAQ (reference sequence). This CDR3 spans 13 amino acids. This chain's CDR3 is CASSPAVTDTQYF. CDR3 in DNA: TGTGCCAGCAGCCCGGCTGTCACAGATACGCAGTATTTT.

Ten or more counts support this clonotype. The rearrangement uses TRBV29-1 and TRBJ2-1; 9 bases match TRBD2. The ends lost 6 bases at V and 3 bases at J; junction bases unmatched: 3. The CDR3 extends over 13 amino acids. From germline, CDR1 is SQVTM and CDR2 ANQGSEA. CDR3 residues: CSVGTSSYNEQFF. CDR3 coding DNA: TGCAGCGTGGGGACTAGCAGCTACAATGAGCAGTTCTTC.

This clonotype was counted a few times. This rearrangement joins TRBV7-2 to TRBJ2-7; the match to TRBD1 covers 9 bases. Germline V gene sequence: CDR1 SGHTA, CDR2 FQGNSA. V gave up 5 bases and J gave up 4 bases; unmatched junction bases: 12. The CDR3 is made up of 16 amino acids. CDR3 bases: TGTGCCAGCAGCCCTCCCTCGGCGGGACAGGGTTACGAGCAGTACTTC. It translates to CASSPPSAGQGYEQYF. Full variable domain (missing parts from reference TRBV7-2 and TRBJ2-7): GAGVSQSPSNKVTEKGKDVELRCDPISGHTALYWYRQSLGQGLEFLIYFQGNSAPDKSGLPSDRFSAERTGGSVSTLTIQRTQQEDSAVYLCASSPPSAGQGYEQYFGPGTRLTVT.

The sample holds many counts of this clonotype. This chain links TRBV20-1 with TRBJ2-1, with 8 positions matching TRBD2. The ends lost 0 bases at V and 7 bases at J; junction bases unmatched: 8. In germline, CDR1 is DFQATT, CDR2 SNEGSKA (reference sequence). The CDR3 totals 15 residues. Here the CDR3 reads CSAREWREEFNEQFF. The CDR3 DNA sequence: TGCAGTGCTAGAGAGTGGCGGGAGGAGTTTAATGAGCAGTTCTTC.

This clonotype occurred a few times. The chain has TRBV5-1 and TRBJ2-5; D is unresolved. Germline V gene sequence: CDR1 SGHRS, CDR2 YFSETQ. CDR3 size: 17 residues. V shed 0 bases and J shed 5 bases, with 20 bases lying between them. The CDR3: CASSLAPLGALGETQYF. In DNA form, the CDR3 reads TGCGCCAGCAGCTTGGCCCCCTTGGGCGCCCTTGGGGAGACCCAGTACTTC.

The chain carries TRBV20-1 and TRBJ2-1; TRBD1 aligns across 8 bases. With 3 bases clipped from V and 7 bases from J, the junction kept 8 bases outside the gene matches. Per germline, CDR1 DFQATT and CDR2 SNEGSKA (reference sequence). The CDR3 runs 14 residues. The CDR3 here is CSARGTGGFNEQFF. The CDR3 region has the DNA TGCAGTGCTAGGGGAACAGGGGGGTTTAATGAGCAGTTCTTC.

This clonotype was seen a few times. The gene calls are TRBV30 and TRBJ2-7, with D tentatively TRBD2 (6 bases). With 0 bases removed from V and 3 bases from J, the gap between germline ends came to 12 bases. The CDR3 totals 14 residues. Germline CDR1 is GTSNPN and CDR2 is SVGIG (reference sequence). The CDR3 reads CAWSVSGLYYEQYF. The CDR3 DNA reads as TGTGCCTGGAGTGTATCGGGACTTTACTACGAGCAGTACTTC.

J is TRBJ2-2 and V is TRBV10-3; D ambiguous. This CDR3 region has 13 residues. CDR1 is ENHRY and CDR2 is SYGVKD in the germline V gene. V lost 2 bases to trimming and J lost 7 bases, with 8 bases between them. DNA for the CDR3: TGTGCCATCAGTGAGCCGAAGAGCGGGGAGCTGTTTTTT. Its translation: CAISEPKSGELFF.

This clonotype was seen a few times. The CDR3 loop is CASSLELLAGGDNFYNEQFF. Here the CDR3 DNA reads TGTGCCAGCAGCTTAGAGTTACTAGCGGGAGGGGACAATTTCTACAATGAGCAGTTCTTC. The chain is built from TRBV11-2 and TRBJ2-1; 13 bases line up with TRBD2. Germline values: CDR1 SGHAT, CDR2 FQNNGV. The CDR3 consists of 20 residues. The junction had 11 bases not matched to a gene; V was cut back by 0 bases and J by 3 bases.

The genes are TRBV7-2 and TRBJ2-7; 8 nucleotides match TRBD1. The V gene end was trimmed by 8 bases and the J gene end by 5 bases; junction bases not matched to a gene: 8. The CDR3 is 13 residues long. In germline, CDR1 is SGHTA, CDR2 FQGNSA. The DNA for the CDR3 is TGTGCCAGCTGTCTGGACAGGGTCAACGAGCAGTACTTC. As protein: CASCLDRVNEQYF.

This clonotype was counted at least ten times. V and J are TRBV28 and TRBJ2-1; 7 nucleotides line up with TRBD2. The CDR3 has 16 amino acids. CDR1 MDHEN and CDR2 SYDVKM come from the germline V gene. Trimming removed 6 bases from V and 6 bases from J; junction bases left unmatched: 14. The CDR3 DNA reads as TGTGCCAGCAGCCCCCTTAAGGGAGGGCCGGGCAATGAGCAGTTCTTC. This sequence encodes CASSPLKGGPGNEQFF. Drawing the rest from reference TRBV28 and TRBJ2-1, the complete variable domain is DVKVTQSSRYLVKRTGEKVFLECVQDMDHENMFWYRQDPGLGLRLIYFSYDVKMKEKGDIPEGYSVSREKKERFSLILESASTNQTSMYLCASSPLKGGPGNEQFFGPGTRLTVL.

CDR3 in DNA: TGTGCCATCAGTGGGGGGTCGACAGGGGGGACCTACGAGCAGTACTTC. Its translation is CAISGGSTGGTYEQYF. The chain uses TRBV10-3 and TRBJ2-7; 9 bases map to TRBD1. The CDR3 has 16 amino acids. Germline trimming cut 4 bases from V and 2 bases from J; bases unmatched to any gene: 9. The germline V gene has CDR1 ENHRY and CDR2 SYGVKD.

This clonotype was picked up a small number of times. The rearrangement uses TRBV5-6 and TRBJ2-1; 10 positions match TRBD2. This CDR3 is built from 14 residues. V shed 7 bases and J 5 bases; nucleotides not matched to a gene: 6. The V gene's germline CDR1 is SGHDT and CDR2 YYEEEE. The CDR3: CASPRTSGDNEQFF. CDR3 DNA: TGTGCCAGCCCGCGGACTAGCGGAGACAATGAGCAGTTCTTC. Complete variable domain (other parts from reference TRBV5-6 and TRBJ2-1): DAGVTQSPTHLIKTRGQQVTLRCSPKSGHDTVSWYQQALGQGPQFIFQYYEEEERQRGNFPDRFSGHQFPNYSSELNVNALLLGDSALYLCASPRTSGDNEQFFGPGTRLTVL.

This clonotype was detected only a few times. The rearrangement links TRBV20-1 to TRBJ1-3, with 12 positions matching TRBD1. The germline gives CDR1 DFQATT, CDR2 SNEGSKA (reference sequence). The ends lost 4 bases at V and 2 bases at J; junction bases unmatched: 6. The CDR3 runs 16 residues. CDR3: CSAKPGTGGPGNTIYF. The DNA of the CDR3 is TGCAGTGCTAAGCCCGGGACAGGGGGCCCTGGAAACACCATATATTTT.

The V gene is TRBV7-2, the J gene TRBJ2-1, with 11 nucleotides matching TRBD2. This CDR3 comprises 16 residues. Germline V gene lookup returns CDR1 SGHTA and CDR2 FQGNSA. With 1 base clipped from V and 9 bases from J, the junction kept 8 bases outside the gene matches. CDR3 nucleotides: TGTGCCAGCAGCTTAGGAAACCTAGCGGGAGGCGGTGAGCAGTTCTTC. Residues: CASSLGNLAGGGEQFF.

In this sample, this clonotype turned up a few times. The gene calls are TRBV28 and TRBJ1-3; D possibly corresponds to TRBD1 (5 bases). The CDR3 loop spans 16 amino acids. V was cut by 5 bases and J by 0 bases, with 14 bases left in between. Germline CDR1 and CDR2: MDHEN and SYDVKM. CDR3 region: CASSDGGGASGNTIYF. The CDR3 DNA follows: TGTGCCAGCAGTGACGGTGGTGGGGCCTCTGGAAACACCATATATTTT.

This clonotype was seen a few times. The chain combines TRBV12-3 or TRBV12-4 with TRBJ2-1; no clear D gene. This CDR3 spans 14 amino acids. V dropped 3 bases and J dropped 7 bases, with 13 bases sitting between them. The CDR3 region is CASSFLTVWNEQFF. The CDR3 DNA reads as TGTGCCAGCAGTTTCTTGACCGTCTGGAATGAGCAGTTCTTC.

The CDR3 is CASSHNMGDKQFF. The CDR3 DNA reads TGCGCCAGCAGCCACAATATGGGGGACAAGCAGTTCTTC. The chain couples TRBV4-3 to TRBJ2-1; a weak D match, TRBD1 (6 bases). CDR1 and CDR2 (germline): LGHNA, YSLEER. The CDR3 length is 13 residues. Trimming took off 3 bases at V and 11 bases at J, with 14 bases between the two ends.

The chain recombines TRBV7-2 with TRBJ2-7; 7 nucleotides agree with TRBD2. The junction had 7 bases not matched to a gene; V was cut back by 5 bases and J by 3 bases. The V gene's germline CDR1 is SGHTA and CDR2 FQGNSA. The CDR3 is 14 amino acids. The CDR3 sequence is CASSPASGIYEQYF. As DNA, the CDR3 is TGTGCCAGCAGCCCTGCTAGCGGCATCTACGAGCAGTACTTC.

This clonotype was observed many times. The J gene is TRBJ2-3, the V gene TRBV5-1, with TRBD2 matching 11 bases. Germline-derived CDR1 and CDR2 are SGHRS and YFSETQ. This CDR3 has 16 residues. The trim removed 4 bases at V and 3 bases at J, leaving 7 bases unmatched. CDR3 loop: CASSAARLAGTDTQYF. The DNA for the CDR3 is TGCGCCAGCAGCGCGGCTAGACTAGCGGGGACAGATACGCAGTATTTT.

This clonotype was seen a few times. CDR3 sequence: CASSQRTGYEQYF. DNA of the CDR3: TGCGCCAGCAGCCAGAGGACAGGGTACGAGCAGTACTTC. J is TRBJ2-7 and V is TRBV4-3; TRBD1 agrees at 8 bases. Germline values: CDR1 LGHNA, CDR2 YSLEER. Trimming cost V 3 bases and J 4 bases; bases outside gene matches: 2. CDR3 length: 13 residues.

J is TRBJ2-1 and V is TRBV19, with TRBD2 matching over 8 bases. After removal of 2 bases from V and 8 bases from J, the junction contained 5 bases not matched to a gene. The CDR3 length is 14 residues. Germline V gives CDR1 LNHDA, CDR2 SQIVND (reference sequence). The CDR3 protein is CASSIPAGADEQFF. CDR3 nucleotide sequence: TGTGCCAGTAGTATACCAGCGGGAGCGGATGAGCAGTTCTTC.

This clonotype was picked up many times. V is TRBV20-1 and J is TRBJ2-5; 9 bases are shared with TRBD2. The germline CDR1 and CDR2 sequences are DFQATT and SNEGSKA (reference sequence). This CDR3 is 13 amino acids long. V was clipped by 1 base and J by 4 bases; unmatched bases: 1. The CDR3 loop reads CSARVTSGETQYF. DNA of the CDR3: TGCAGTGCTAGAGTGACTAGCGGAGAGACCCAGTACTTC.

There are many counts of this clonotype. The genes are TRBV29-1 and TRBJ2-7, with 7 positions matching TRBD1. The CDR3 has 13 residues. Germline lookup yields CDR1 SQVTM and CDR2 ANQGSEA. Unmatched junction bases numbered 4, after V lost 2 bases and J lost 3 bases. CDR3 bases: TGCAGCGTTGAATTGGACAGGCTCTACGAGCAGTACTTC. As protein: CSVELDRLYEQYF.

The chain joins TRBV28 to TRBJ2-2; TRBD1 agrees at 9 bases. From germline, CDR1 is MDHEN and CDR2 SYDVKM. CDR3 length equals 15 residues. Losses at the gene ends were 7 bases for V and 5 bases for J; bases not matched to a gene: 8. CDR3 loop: CASTLPGQGTGELFF. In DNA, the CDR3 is TGTGCCAGCACTCTACCTGGACAGGGGACCGGGGAGCTGTTTTTT.

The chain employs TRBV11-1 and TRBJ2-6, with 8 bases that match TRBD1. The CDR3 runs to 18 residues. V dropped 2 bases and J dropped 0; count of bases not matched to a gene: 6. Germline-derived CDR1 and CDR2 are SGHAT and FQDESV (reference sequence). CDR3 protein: CASSLRQGISSGANVLTF. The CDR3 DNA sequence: TGTGCCAGCAGCTTACGACAGGGGATTTCCTCTGGGGCCAACGTCCTGACTTTC.

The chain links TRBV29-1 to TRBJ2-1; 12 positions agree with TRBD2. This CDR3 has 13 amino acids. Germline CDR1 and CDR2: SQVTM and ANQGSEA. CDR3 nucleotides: TGCAGTGCCCGGACTAGCGGGGACGGTGAGCAGTTCTTC. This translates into CSARTSGDGEQFF.

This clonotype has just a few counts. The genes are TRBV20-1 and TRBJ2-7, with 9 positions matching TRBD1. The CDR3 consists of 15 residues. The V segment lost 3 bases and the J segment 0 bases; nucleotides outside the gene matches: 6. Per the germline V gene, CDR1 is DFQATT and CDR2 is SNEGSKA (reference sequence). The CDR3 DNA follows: TGCAGTGCTAGCGGAAGGGACAGGGCCTCCTACGAGCAGTACTTC. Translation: CSASGRDRASYEQYF.